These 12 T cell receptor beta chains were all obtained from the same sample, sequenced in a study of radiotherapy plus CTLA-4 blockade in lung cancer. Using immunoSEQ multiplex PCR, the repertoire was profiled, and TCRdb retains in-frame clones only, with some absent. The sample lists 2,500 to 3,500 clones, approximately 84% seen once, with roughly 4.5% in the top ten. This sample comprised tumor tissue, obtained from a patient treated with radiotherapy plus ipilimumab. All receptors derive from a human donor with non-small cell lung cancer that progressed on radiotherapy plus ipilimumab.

CDR3 in DNA: TGTGCCAGCAGCCAAGGCATCGCCGGCAATCAGCCCCAGCATTTT. Translation: CASSQGIAGNQPQHF. V gene TRBV14 combines with J gene TRBJ1-5; D ambiguous. V was trimmed by 1 base and J by 2 bases, leaving 9 bases between them. The CDR3 covers 15 residues. Germline assignment: CDR1 SGHDN and CDR2 FVKESK. Using reference TRBV14 and TRBJ1-5 for the parts outside the CDR3, the full variable domain is EAGVTQFPSHSVIEKGQTVTLRCDPISGHDNLYWYRRVMGKEIKFLLHFVKESKQDESGMPNNRFLAERTGGTYSTLKVQPAELEDSGVYFCASSQGIAGNQPQHFGDGTRLSIL.

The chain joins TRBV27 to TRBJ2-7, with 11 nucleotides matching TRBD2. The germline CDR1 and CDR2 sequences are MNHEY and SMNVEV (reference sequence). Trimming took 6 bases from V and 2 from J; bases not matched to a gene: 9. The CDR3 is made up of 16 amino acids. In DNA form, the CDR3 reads TGTGCCAGCAGCTTGACCAGACTAGCGGGGACCTACGAGCAGTACTTC. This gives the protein CASSLTRLAGTYEQYF.

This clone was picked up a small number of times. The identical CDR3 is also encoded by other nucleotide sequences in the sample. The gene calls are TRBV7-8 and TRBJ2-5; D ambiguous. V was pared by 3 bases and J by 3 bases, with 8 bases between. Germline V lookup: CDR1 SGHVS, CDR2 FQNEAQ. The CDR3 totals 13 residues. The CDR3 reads CASSFGIKETQYF. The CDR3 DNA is TGTGCCAGCAGCTTTGGGATCAAAGAGACCCAGTACTTC.

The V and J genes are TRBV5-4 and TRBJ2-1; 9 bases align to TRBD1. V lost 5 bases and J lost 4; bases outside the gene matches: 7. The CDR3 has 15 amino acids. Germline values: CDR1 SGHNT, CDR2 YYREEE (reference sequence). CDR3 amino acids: CASRTGGGVYNEQFF. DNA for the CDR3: TGTGCCAGCAGAACAGGGGGCGGGGTGTACAATGAGCAGTTCTTC.

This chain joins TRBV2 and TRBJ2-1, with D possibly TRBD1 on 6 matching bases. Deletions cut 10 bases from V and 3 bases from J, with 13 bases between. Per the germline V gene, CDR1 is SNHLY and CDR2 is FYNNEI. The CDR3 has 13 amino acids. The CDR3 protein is CANNRDIYNEQFF. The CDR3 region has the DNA TGTGCCAACAACAGGGACATCTACAATGAGCAGTTCTTC.

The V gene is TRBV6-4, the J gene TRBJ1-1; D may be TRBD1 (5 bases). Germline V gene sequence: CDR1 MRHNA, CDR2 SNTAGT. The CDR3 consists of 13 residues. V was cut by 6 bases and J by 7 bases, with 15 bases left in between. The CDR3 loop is CASRGTDASEAFF. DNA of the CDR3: TGTGCCAGCAGAGGGACGGACGCAAGTGAAGCTTTCTTT.

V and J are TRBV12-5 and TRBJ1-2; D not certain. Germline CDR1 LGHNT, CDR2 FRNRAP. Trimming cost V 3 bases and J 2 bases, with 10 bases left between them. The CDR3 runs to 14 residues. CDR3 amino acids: CASGLAGSNYGYTF. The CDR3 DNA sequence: TGTGCTAGTGGTTTAGCCGGGAGCAACTATGGCTACACCTTC.

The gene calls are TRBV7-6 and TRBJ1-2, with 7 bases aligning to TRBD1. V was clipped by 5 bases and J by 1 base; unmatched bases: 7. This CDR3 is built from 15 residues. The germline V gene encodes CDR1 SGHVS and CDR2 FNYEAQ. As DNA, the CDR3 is TGTGCCAGCAGCCCCGGGACAGCGATTAACTATGGCTACACCTTC. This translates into CASSPGTAINYGYTF. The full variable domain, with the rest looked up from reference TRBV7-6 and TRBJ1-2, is GAGVSQSPRYKVTKRGQDVALRCDPISGHVSLYWYRQALGQGPEFLTYFNYEAQQDKSGLPNDRFSAERPEGSISTLTIQRTEQRDSAMYRCASSPGTAINYGYTFGSGTRLTVV.

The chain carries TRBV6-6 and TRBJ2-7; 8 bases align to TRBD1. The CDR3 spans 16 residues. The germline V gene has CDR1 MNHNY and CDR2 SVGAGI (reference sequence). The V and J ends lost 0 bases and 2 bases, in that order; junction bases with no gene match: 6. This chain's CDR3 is CASSYSPGQVTYEQYF. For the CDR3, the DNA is TGTGCCAGCAGTTACTCGCCGGGACAGGTTACCTACGAGCAGTACTTC.

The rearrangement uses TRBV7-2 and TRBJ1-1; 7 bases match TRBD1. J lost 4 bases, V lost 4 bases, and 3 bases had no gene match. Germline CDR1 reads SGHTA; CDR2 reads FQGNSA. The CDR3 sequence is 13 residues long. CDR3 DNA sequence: TGTGCCAGCAGCTCACAGGGGATCACTGAAGCTTTCTTT. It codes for CASSSQGITEAFF.

CDR3 sequence (DNA): TGTGCCACCAGCAGAGTATTCGGGGAAGGGGGCGGCTACACCTTC. This translates into CATSRVFGEGGGYTF. The chain uses TRBV15 and TRBJ1-2; 7 bases agree with TRBD1. Germline V lookup: CDR1 LNHNV, CDR2 YYDKDF (reference sequence). The CDR3 extends over 15 amino acids. The V gene end was trimmed by 1 base and the J gene end by 8 bases; junction bases not matched to a gene: 10.

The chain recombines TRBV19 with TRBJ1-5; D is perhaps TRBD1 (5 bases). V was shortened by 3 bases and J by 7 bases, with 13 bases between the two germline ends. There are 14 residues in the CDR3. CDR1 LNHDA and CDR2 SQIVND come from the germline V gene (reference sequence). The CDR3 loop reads CASSIGQGRQPQHF. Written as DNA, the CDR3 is TGTGCCAGTAGTATTGGGCAGGGTAGACAGCCCCAGCATTTT. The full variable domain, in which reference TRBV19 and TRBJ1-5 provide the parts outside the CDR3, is DGGITQSPKYLFRKEGQNVTLSCEQNLNHDAMYWYRQDPGQGLRLIYYSQIVNDFQKGDIAEGYSVSREKKESFPLTVTSAQKNPTAFYLCASSIGQGRQPQHFGDGTRLSIL.